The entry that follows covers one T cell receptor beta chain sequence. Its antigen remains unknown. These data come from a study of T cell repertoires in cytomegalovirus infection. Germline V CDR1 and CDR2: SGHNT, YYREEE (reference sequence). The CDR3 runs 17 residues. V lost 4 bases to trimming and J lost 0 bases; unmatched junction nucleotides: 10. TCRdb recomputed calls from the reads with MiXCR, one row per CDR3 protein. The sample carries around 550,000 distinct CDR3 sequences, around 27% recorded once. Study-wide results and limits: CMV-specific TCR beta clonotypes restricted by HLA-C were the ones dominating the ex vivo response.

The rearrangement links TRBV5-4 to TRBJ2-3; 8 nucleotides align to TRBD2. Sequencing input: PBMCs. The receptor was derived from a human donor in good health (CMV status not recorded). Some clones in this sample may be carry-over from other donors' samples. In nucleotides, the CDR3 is TGTGCCAGCAGCGTGCCGCTAGCGGGCCATAGCACAGATACGCAGTATTTT. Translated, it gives CASSVPLAGHSTDTQYF.